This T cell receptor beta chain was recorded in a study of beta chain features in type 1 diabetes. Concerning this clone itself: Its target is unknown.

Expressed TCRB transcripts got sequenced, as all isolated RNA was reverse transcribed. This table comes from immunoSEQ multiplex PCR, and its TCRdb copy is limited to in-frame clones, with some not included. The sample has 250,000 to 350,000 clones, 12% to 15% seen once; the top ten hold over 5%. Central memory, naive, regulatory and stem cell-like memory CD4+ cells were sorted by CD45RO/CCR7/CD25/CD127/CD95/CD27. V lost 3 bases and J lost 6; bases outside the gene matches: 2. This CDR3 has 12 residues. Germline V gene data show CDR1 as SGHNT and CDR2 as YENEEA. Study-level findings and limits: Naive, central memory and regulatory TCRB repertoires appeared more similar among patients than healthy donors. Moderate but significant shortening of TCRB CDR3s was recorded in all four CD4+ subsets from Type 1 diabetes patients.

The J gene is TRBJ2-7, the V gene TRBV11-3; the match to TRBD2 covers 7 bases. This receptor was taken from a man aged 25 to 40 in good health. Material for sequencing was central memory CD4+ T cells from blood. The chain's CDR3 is CASSFREGEQYV. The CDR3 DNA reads TGTGCCAGCAGCTTTAGGGAGGGCGAGCAGTACGTC.